Shown below are 8 T cell receptor beta chains from a single sample sequenced in a study of cytomegalovirus exposure and HLA in healthy donors. A multiplex PCR was run with 60 Vbeta primers and 13 Jbeta primers. Profiling relied on immunoSEQ multiplex PCR, and the TCRdb table lists in-frame clones only, not all of them. The sample lists around 180,000 clones; around 83% were seen once. Sequenced material: PBMCs. These receptors were taken from a woman in her thirties or forties in good health and CMV-seronegative.

V usage is TRBV10-3 and J usage is TRBJ1-1, with a possible D match to TRBD1 (6 bases). Germline lookup yields CDR1 ENHRY and CDR2 SYGVKD. The CDR3 sequence is 13 residues long. V was trimmed by 6 bases and J by 2 bases, leaving 10 bases between them. CDR3 DNA: TGTGCCATCAGCAGGGGCGCCAACACTGAAGCTTTCTTT. As protein: CAISRGANTEAFF.

The chain employs TRBV5-1 and TRBJ2-2; D is possibly TRBD2 (6 bases). The CDR3 has 16 residues. The germline V gene encodes CDR1 SGHRS and CDR2 YFSETQ. V lost 3 bases and J 2 bases, leaving 14 bases between the germline ends. The CDR3 nucleotides are TGCGCCAGCAGCTCAGCCGGGAGCCGTAACACCGGGGAGCTGTTTTTT. Amino acids: CASSSAGSRNTGELFF. The whole variable domain, filled in from reference TRBV5-1 and TRBJ2-2, reads KAGVTQTPRYLIKTRGQQVTLSCSPISGHRSVSWYQQTPGQGLQFLFEYFSETQRNKGNFPGRFSGRQFSNSRSEMNVSTLELGDSALYLCASSSAGSRNTGELFFGEGSRLTVL.

The V gene is TRBV29-1, the J gene TRBJ2-1; 9 bases align to TRBD2. Looked up from germline, CDR1 is SQVTM and CDR2 is ANQGSEA. This CDR3 spans 12 amino acids. The junction had 5 bases not matched to a gene; V was cut back by 7 bases and J by 7 bases. The CDR3 loop reads CSGGREGNEQFF. CDR3 in DNA: TGCAGCGGGGGGCGGGAGGGGAATGAGCAGTTCTTC.

J is TRBJ2-5 and V is TRBV5-4, with 9 bases that match TRBD1. The CDR3 covers 15 residues. Trimming removed 2 bases from V and 6 bases from J; junction bases left unmatched: 8. Germline V gene sequence: CDR1 SGHNT, CDR2 YYREEE (reference sequence). Here the CDR3 reads CASSFWDRAGKTQYF. The CDR3 nucleotides read TGTGCCAGCAGCTTCTGGGACAGGGCGGGGAAGACCCAGTACTTC. Full variable domain (outside the CDR3, taken from reference TRBV5-4 and TRBJ2-5): ETGVTQSPTHLIKTRGQQVTLRCSSQSGHNTVSWYQQALGQGPQFIFQYYREEENGRGNFPPRFSGLQFPNYSSELNVNALELDDSALYLCASSFWDRAGKTQYFGPGTRLLVL.

This chain uses TRBV30 with TRBJ1-3; D unclear. The V gene's germline CDR1 is GTSNPN and CDR2 SVGIG (reference sequence). V was shortened by 2 bases and J by 0 bases, with 5 bases between the two germline ends. The CDR3 length is 13 residues. CDR3 coding DNA: TGTGCCTGGAGTATTATCTCTGGAAACACCATATATTTT. It specifies CAWSIISGNTIYF.

The rearrangement links TRBV10-3 to TRBJ2-7, with a weak D call TRBD2 (5 bases). The CDR3 runs 13 residues. V was cut by 5 bases and J by 1 base, with 9 bases left in between. Germline CDR1 and CDR2: ENHRY and SYGVKD. The CDR3 DNA reads as TGTGCCATCAGTCAGGCGGGTTCCTACGAGCAGTACGTC. Protein sequence: CAISQAGSYEQYV.

This sequence joins TRBV2 and TRBJ2-7; D is uncertain. Per the germline V gene, CDR1 is SNHLY and CDR2 is FYNNEI. V was shortened by 6 bases and J by 3 bases, with 12 bases between the two germline ends. The CDR3 runs 13 residues. CDR3 amino acids: CASSPVPNYEQYV. CDR3 in DNA: TGTGCCAGCAGCCCAGTCCCGAACTACGAGCAGTACGTC.

This chain connects TRBV5-1 to TRBJ2-5; the match to TRBD2 covers 7 bases. Germline assignment: CDR1 SGHRS and CDR2 YFSETQ. The J segment lost 2 bases and the V segment lost 0 bases, leaving 7 bases of the junction unmatched. This CDR3 has 16 amino acids. CDR3 in DNA: TGCGCCAGCAGCTTGGCGACGGGGGGACGTCAAGAGACCCAGTACTTC. Translation gives CASSLATGGRQETQYF.